The 10 T cell receptor beta chains below all came from one sample that was sequenced in a study of blood T cell repertoires in COVID-19. The data were produced by immunoSEQ multiplex PCR, yet TCRdb's version contains in-frame clones alone and is incomplete. The sample has tens of thousands of clones, around 88% seen once. The sample comprised peripheral blood. These receptors were taken from a woman in her 70s with acute or convalescent COVID-19.

The chain has TRBV5-6 and TRBJ1-2; possible D gene TRBD1, 6 bases. CDR1 SGHDT and CDR2 YYEEEE come from the germline V gene. V lost 0 bases and J 7 bases, leaving 10 bases between the germline ends. The CDR3 spans 13 residues. This chain's CDR3 is CASSLGKGVGYTF. The CDR3, as DNA: TGTGCCAGCAGCTTGGGGAAGGGGGTTGGCTACACCTTC.

The rearrangement uses TRBV7-5 and TRBJ2-1; no DNA check was done on the table's D call, TRBD2. TRBV7-5 is recorded as a pseudogene. This CDR3 spans 17 amino acids. The CDR3 spells CVRSLRVSGSYYNEQFF. The CDR3 nucleotides are TGTGTCAGAAGCTTAAGGGTTAGCGGGAGTTACTACAATGAGCAGTTCTTC.

This clone was counted a single time. This chain uses TRBV6-5 with TRBJ1-2, with TRBD1 matching over 8 bases. This CDR3 has 14 amino acids. The V and J ends lost 2 bases and 8 bases, in that order; junction bases with no gene match: 7. Germline CDR1 reads MNHEY; CDR2 reads SVGAGI. The CDR3 is CASSYDRGDGGYTF. The CDR3 DNA follows: TGTGCCAGCAGTTACGACAGGGGCGACGGAGGCTACACCTTC.

V gene TRBV6-1 combines with J gene TRBJ2-3, with TRBD1 identical over 8 bases. This CDR3 has 17 residues. The V and J ends lost 3 bases and 2 bases, in that order; junction bases with no gene match: 10. Germline loops: CDR1 MNHNS, CDR2 SASEGT. The CDR3 spells CASSDPGQAPFTDTQYF. In DNA form, the CDR3 reads TGTGCCAGCAGTGATCCGGGACAGGCCCCTTTCACAGATACGCAGTATTTT.

The V call is TRBV19, the J call TRBJ1-1; D is uncertain. The V end lost 3 bases, the J end lost 0 bases, and 14 bases lay between the germline ends. Germline CDR1 and CDR2: LNHDA and SQIVND (reference sequence). The CDR3 has 16 residues. CDR3 coding DNA: TGTGCCAGTAGTATTGGTCGGAGGTCGGTGAACACTGAAGCTTTCTTT. Its translation: CASSIGRRSVNTEAFF.

This clone came up once. The gene calls are TRBV2 and TRBJ2-7; the match to TRBD2 covers 9 bases. CDR3 length: 17 residues. V lost 2 bases and J lost 7; bases outside the gene matches: 15. Germline V lookup: CDR1 SNHLY, CDR2 FYNNEI. This CDR3 reads CASSESLWGLAEEEQYF. The CDR3 nucleotides read TGTGCCAGCAGTGAATCTTTGTGGGGACTAGCTGAGGAGGAGCAGTACTTC.

The chain is built from TRBV25-1 and TRBJ1-2; TRBD1 might be the D (5 bases). The CDR3 runs 14 residues. Germline V gives CDR1 MGHDK, CDR2 SYGVNS. The V gene lost 5 bases and the J gene lost 6 bases, with 16 bases spanning the gap. CDR3 sequence reads: CASSPRGAGDGYTF. The CDR3 nucleotides read TGTGCCAGCAGTCCAAGGGGAGCGGGGGATGGCTACACCTTC.

The J gene is TRBJ2-5, the V gene TRBV5-1; 9 bases line up with TRBD2. The CDR3 is made up of 14 amino acids. Trimming at V came to 2 bases and at J to 3 bases, leaving 2 bases not matched to a gene. Germline values: CDR1 SGHRS, CDR2 YFSETQ. The CDR3 loop reads CASSFSGRKETQYF. Here the CDR3 DNA reads TGCGCCAGCAGCTTTAGCGGGAGAAAAGAGACCCAGTACTTC.

The chain employs TRBV27 and TRBJ2-7; 10 nucleotides line up with TRBD2. The CDR3 runs 17 residues. Germline V gene lookup returns CDR1 MNHEY and CDR2 SMNVEV (reference sequence). V shed 4 bases, J shed 6 bases, and the junction held 15 bases outside the gene matches. CDR3 bases: TGTGCCAGCAGTTCCCTCGGCATATCTAGCGGGGGAGGCGAGCAGTACTTC. Translated, it gives CASSSLGISSGGGEQYF.

In DNA form, the CDR3 reads TGTGCCAGCAGCTTATTTCGGGCAGGGGTTGAAAAACTGTTTTTT. This encodes CASSLFRAGVEKLFF. The V gene is TRBV5-6, the J gene TRBJ1-4; TRBD1 might be the D (6 bases). The V end was cut by 2 bases, the J end by 7 bases, with 15 bases between. In germline, CDR1 is SGHDT, CDR2 YYEEEE. The CDR3 totals 15 residues.